This T cell receptor (delta chain) was found in a study of Vδ1+ human thymocytes. RNA was extracted from the cells and then reverse transcribed. The CDR3 regions were amplified by multiplex PCR from V-gene primers to a constant-region primer. TCRdb reanalyzed the multiplex PCR reads using CATT. Altogether around 56,000 delta-chain clones are present, roughly 16% being singletons, with the ten largest covering under 0.5%. Regarding this clone: Its antigen remains unidentified.

Per germline, CDR1 NSMFDY and CDR2 ISSIKDK. V was pared by 0 bases and J by 0 bases, with 26 bases of the junction left unmatched. This CDR3 has 22 residues. Study-wide findings and caveats: Thymic TRG and TRD repertoires appeared highly polyclonal, with Gaussian CDR3 length distributions.

Purity of the sorted Vdelta1+ thymocytes ranged from roughly 98% to 99.6%. Sequenced sample: Vdelta1+ gamma-delta thymocytes from the thymus. As for subset: FACS-sorted CD3+ TCRalphabeta- TCRVdelta1+ TCRVdelta2- thymocytes. The rearrangement joins TRAV29/DV5 to TRDJ1, with 7 nucleotides matching TRDD3. The TCR was taken from a girl under three years old who had congenital heart surgery. The DNA for the CDR3 is TGTGCAGCAAGCGATAGGTGGAGGGATACAACGGAGGGGGCATGGTACACCGATAAACTCATCTTT. It translates to CAASDRWRDTTEGAWYTDKLIF.